These 26 T cell receptor beta chains were all obtained from the same sample, sequenced in a study of blood T cell repertoires in COVID-19. Assay: immunoSEQ multiplex PCR; the TCRdb copy retains only in-frame clones and omits some. The top ten hold 2.5% to 3% of the sample, which has 210,000 or so clones, around four fifths seen once. Sequencing was performed on peripheral blood. These receptors were obtained from a man between 50 and 59 years old with active or convalescent COVID-19.

This chain connects TRBV21-1 to TRBJ2-5; no check of the table's D call, TRBD2, against the DNA was made. TRBV21-1 is classified as a pseudogene. The CDR3 is made up of 15 amino acids. CDR3 in DNA: TGTGCCAGCAGCAAAGGAACGGAGTACCAAGAGACCCAGTACTTC. It is translated as CASSKGTEYQETQYF.

This clone was picked up a small number of times. The same CDR3 also results from other DNA sequences found in this sample. The chain has TRBV19 and TRBJ1-1; TRBD1 matches 10 bases. The CDR3 is 14 amino acids. Per the germline V gene, CDR1 is LNHDA and CDR2 is SQIVND (reference sequence). V lost 5 bases and J lost 3; bases outside the gene matches: 3. CDR3 sequence reads: CASSLGTGDTEAFF. CDR3 DNA sequence: TGTGCCAGTAGTTTAGGGACAGGGGACACTGAAGCTTTCTTT.

V is TRBV12-3 or TRBV12-4 and J is TRBJ1-6; D unclear. This CDR3 has 13 amino acids. Trimming cost V 1 base and J 10 bases, with 8 bases left between them. The CDR3 reads CASSLGRRSPLHF. The DNA for the CDR3 is TGTGCCAGCAGTTTAGGCAGGCGCTCACCCCTCCACTTT.

V usage is TRBV23-1 and J usage is TRBJ1-2, with TRBD1 as a possible D gene (5 bases). TRBV23-1 is classed as an ORF, of uncertain function. The CDR3 sequence is 15 residues long. Trimming took 6 bases from V and 4 from J, leaving 18 bases between them. The CDR3 loop is CASRSYGAGSYGYTF. The CDR3 region has the DNA TGCGCCAGCAGATCCTATGGGGCGGGGAGCTATGGCTACACCTTC.

The gene calls are TRBV2 and TRBJ2-6; D unresolved. Trimming cost V 4 bases and J 1 base, with 8 bases left between them. The CDR3 totals 15 residues. Germline values: CDR1 SNHLY, CDR2 FYNNEI. This chain's CDR3 is CASSAGRSGANVLTF. In nucleotides, the CDR3 is TGTGCCAGCAGTGCTGGCCGTTCTGGGGCCAACGTCCTGACTTTC.

The table lists this clone with many counts. One junction end disagrees with the germline gene, perhaps due to a read error. The rearrangement joins TRBV7-7 to TRBJ1-5; 9 nucleotides align to TRBD1. Germline CDR1 reads SSHAT; CDR2 reads FNYEAQ (reference sequence). The CDR3 is made up of 17 amino acids. The CDR3 coding sequence is TGTGCTAGCAGCTCGCCGACGAGGGGACAGGGTGAACAGCCCCAGCATTTT. It codes for CASSSPTRGQGEQPQHF.

The V call is TRBV28, the J call TRBJ2-1; tentatively, D is TRBD2 (5 bases). Germline V gene lookup returns CDR1 MDHEN and CDR2 SYDVKM. V lost 4 bases to trimming and J lost 8 bases, with 18 bases between them. The CDR3 has 15 residues. The CDR3: CASSSPELVGYEQFF. In nucleotides, the CDR3 is TGTGCCAGCAGTTCCCCGGAACTAGTAGGTTATGAGCAGTTCTTC.

This clone was detected only a few times. The chain employs TRBV6-5 and TRBJ1-4; TRBD1 agrees at 7 bases. Germline V CDR1 and CDR2: MNHEY, SVGAGI. Trimming took 6 bases from V and 4 from J; bases not matched to a gene: 5. This CDR3 is built from 14 residues. The CDR3 sequence is CASRVTGSNEKLFF. CDR3 bases: TGTGCCAGCAGAGTGACAGGGAGTAATGAAAAACTGTTTTTT.

The chain couples TRBV6-5 to TRBJ1-1, with 7 bases lining up with TRBD1. Germline lookup yields CDR1 MNHEY and CDR2 SVGAGI. V shed 8 bases and J 10 bases; nucleotides not matched to a gene: 16. The CDR3 contains 14 residues. The CDR3 sequence is CASHPPDRTLVAFF. CDR3 nucleotide sequence: TGTGCCAGCCACCCCCCGGACAGGACACTTGTAGCTTTCTTT.

The rearrangement uses TRBV9 and TRBJ2-7; a possible D gene is TRBD2 (5 bases). CDR1 is SGDLS and CDR2 is YYNGEE in the germline V gene. The CDR3 extends over 15 amino acids. V lost 4 bases to trimming and J lost 4 bases, with 18 bases between them. CDR3 coding DNA: TGTGCCAGCAGCAGGCAAGAAGGAGGAGGTTACGAGCAGTACTTC. Amino acid sequence: CASSRQEGGGYEQYF.

The V gene is TRBV28, the J gene TRBJ2-3; 7 bases fit TRBD2. V gave up 5 bases and J gave up 7 bases; unmatched junction bases: 15. The CDR3 runs 16 residues. From germline, CDR1 is MDHEN and CDR2 SYDVKM. CDR3 in DNA: TGTGCCAGCAGTGCGCTGACTAGCCCAACGGGGAATACGCAGTATTTT. It specifies CASSALTSPTGNTQYF.

The chain carries TRBV5-4 and TRBJ1-6; D is unresolved. The V end was cut by 0 bases, the J end by 5 bases, with 6 bases between. The CDR3 extends over 14 amino acids. CDR1 is SGHNT, CDR2 YYREEE, per germline (reference sequence). CDR3 nucleotides: TGTGCCAGCAGCTTGGACGGGGATAATTCACCCCTCCACTTT. It specifies CASSLDGDNSPLHF.

The genes are TRBV7-8 and TRBJ1-2, with D tentatively TRBD1 (6 bases). V was pared by 5 bases and J by 4 bases, with 17 bases between. Looked up from germline, CDR1 is SGHVS and CDR2 is FQNEAQ. This CDR3 region has 15 residues. CDR3 nucleotides: TGTGCCAGCAGCCCCGACACCGGGACAACCTATGGCTACACCTTC. The encoded protein is CASSPDTGTTYGYTF.

The chain combines TRBV6-6 with TRBJ1-1, with D hard to call. CDR3 length: 14 amino acids. Trimming took off 0 bases at V and 1 base at J, with 6 bases between the two ends. The germline V gene has CDR1 MNHNY and CDR2 SVGAGI (reference sequence). CDR3 bases: TGTGCCAGCAGTTACTCCCTTTCGAACACTGAAGCTTTCTTT. It codes for CASSYSLSNTEAFF.

This chain links TRBV3-1 (or the pseudogene TRBV3-2) with TRBJ1-6; D ambiguous. Trimming shortened V by 0 bases and J by 0 bases, and 9 bases separated the two germline ends. The germline V gene has CDR1 LGHDT and CDR2 YNNKEL (reference sequence). The CDR3 is 17 residues long. The CDR3 reads CASSQDRPGSYNSPLHF. In nucleotides, the CDR3 is TGTGCCAGCAGCCAAGATAGGCCGGGCTCCTATAATTCACCCCTCCACTTT.

This chain connects TRBV7-2 to TRBJ1-1; TRBD1 matches at 7 bases. The trim removed 1 base at V and 0 bases at J, leaving 5 bases unmatched. The CDR3 is made up of 16 amino acids. The germline V gene encodes CDR1 SGHTA and CDR2 FQGNSA. The CDR3 sequence is CASSLVQGTMNTEAFF. The DNA of the CDR3 is TGTGCCAGCAGCTTAGTACAGGGGACCATGAACACTGAAGCTTTCTTT.

This chain connects TRBV27 to TRBJ2-5, with 8 bases fitting TRBD2. The germline V gene encodes CDR1 MNHEY and CDR2 SMNVEV (reference sequence). The CDR3 runs to 15 residues. Trimming took 8 bases from V and 0 from J; bases not matched to a gene: 8. CDR3 sequence reads: CASSPGREDQETQYF. In DNA form, the CDR3 reads TGTGCCAGCTCTCCTGGGCGGGAGGACCAAGAGACCCAGTACTTC.

The V and J genes are TRBV19 and TRBJ2-2; 7 bases map to TRBD1. The CDR3 has 16 residues. J lost 4 bases, V lost 1 base, and 6 bases had no gene match. Per the germline V gene, CDR1 is LNHDA and CDR2 is SQIVND (reference sequence). The CDR3 bases are TGTGCCAGTAGTATAGTAGGGGGCAGAGGCACCGGGGAGCTGTTTTTT. Translation: CASSIVGGRGTGELFF.

The chain couples TRBV6-5 to TRBJ2-7; 8 nucleotides match TRBD1. The CDR3 is made up of 15 amino acids. V gave up 0 bases and J gave up 3 bases; unmatched junction bases: 4. Looked up from germline, CDR1 is MNHEY and CDR2 is SVGAGI. This CDR3 reads CASSYSTGASYEQYF. CDR3 bases: TGTGCCAGCAGTTACTCGACAGGGGCCAGCTACGAGCAGTACTTC.

There are a few counts of this clone. The chain recombines TRBV4-1 with TRBJ1-2; possibly TRBD1 for D (6 bases). The CDR3 sequence is 15 residues long. V dropped 1 base and J dropped 0 bases, with 9 bases sitting between them. The germline gives CDR1 MGHRA, CDR2 YSYEKL. For the CDR3, the DNA is TGCGCCAGCAGCCAAGGCTGGGGGCCTAACTATGGCTACACCTTC. As protein: CASSQGWGPNYGYTF.

The V and J genes are TRBV27 and TRBJ1-1; TRBD1 matches 8 bases. CDR3 size: 14 residues. In germline, CDR1 is MNHEY, CDR2 SMNVEV (reference sequence). Written as DNA, the CDR3 is TGTGCGACAGGGGCTCCTCACCTGAACACTGAAGCTTTCTTT. Translating it yields CATGAPHLNTEAFF.

J is TRBJ2-7 and V is TRBV20-1, with 10 positions matching TRBD2. The CDR3 length is 17 residues. Germline V gene sequence: CDR1 DFQATT, CDR2 SNEGSKA (reference sequence). With V trimmed by 3 bases and J by 2 bases, 13 bases remained unmatched. CDR3 in amino acids: CSASSLRTSGPPYEQYF. CDR3 coding DNA: TGCAGTGCTAGTTCCCTCAGGACTAGCGGTCCTCCCTACGAGCAGTACTTC.

The V gene is TRBV29-1, the J gene TRBJ2-5; the D gene is possibly TRBD2 (5 bases). Trimming cost V 7 bases and J 5 bases, with 14 bases left between them. Germline V lookup: CDR1 SQVTM, CDR2 ANQGSEA. This CDR3 region has 12 residues. CDR3 sequence: CSAKLEWETQYF. The CDR3, as DNA: TGCAGCGCAAAACTAGAGTGGGAGACCCAGTACTTC.

Of note for this clone: Other DNA sequences in the sample encode the same CDR3. This chain uses TRBV7-8 with TRBJ2-3; D remains ambiguous. The V gene's germline CDR1 is SGHVS and CDR2 FQNEAQ. The CDR3 length is 13 residues. The V end lost 3 bases, the J end lost 2 bases, and 6 bases lay between the germline ends. CDR3 sequence: CASSLAHTDTQYF. The CDR3 nucleotides are TGTGCCAGCAGCTTGGCCCACACAGATACGCAGTATTTT.

This clone was seen a handful of times. The chain couples TRBV7-2 to TRBJ2-5; D is undetermined. Trimming shortened V by 2 bases and J by 5 bases, and 15 bases separated the two germline ends. This CDR3 is built from 15 residues. Germline V CDR1 and CDR2: SGHTA, FQGNSA. For the CDR3, the DNA is TGTGCCAGCAGCTTATCTCCTGGGCCCATTGAGACCCAGTACTTC. This sequence encodes CASSLSPGPIETQYF.

This chain uses TRBV12-3 or TRBV12-4 with TRBJ1-3; D uncertain. This CDR3 comprises 13 residues. Between the trimmed V and J ends, which lost 10 bases and 0 bases, there was a span of 10 bases. CDR3 loop: CANLISSGNTIYF. The DNA for the CDR3 is TGTGCCAACTTAATCTCCTCTGGAAACACCATATATTTT.